This TCR beta chain was profiled in a study of blood T cell repertoires in COVID-19. Study as a whole: Specimens from acute and convalescent COVID-19 originated in the United States, Italy and Spain.

Per the original data handling: Amplification of reference gene primers was used by the study to estimate nucleated cell counts. Libraries were prepared by immunoSEQ multiplex PCR; TCRdb keeps only in-frame clonotypes and omits some of them. That table supplies the V and J calls and clone size; D and trimming were determined from the DNA. The sample shows 200,000 to 250,000 clones, approximately 90% of them seen only once. Per germline, CDR1 LNHDA and CDR2 SQIVND (reference sequence). V lost 9 bases and J lost 9, with 18 bases in between. The CDR3 contains 13 residues. Sequencing was done on a sample of PBMCs or T cells enriched from blood (not recorded which). The genes are TRBV19 and TRBJ2-1; tentative D call: TRBD2 (7 bases). The TCR was taken from a man aged 30 to 39 who had recovered from COVID-19. The CDR3 bases are TGTGCCAGCCGAGGGGGGGGCCAGGTTGAGCAGTTCTTC. This encodes CASRGGGQVEQFF.